This T cell receptor beta chain was identified in a study of cytomegalovirus exposure and HLA in healthy donors (TCRdb year 2017). Background for the entire study: According to an earlier analysis of 587 of the donors, some 180 million T cells yielded approximately 120 million unique TCR beta sequences and 276 Gb of sequence data. HLA typing included class I and class II loci at four-digit resolution. Of the approximately 400 genotyped donors, over 65% fell in the genetic ancestry cluster associated with self-reported Caucasian donors. All discovery cohort repertoires had been generated using a single sequencing platform. Donor age, sex, ethnicity and CMV serostatus were collected together with the repertoire data. Typing coverage differed by locus: A, B, C, DRB1 and DQB1 were typed in roughly 620-630 donors, DQA1 in approximately 520, DPA1 in over 600, and DPB1 in around 440. A later analysis re-analyzed previously published TCR beta repertoires from roughly 690 donors and added high-resolution HLA genotyping to study TCR occurrence patterns. Using immunosequencing, the study profiled T cell repertoires from roughly 650 subjects and related those repertoires to cytomegalovirus serostatus. Across around 400 genotyped donors of the cohort, an average of 235,054 unique TCR beta nucleotide sequences per donor were sequenced, and roughly 20% of those sequences were non-productive. The study combined high-throughput TCR immunosequencing, statistical association of individual TCRs with disease status, and machine learning to predict cytomegalovirus infection status. Genome-wide SNP genotypes for about 55% of the roughly 670 donors were used in a later genetic analysis, which treated that subset as a discovery cohort. A separate validation cohort of about 110 different subjects was used in addition to the approximately 670-subject first cohort. The aim of the study was to test whether cataloging public T cell receptors could identify signatures of past pathogen exposure. To decide whether each TCR beta V gene segment behaved as functional or pseudogenic, an earlier analysis of 587 of the donors relied on high-throughput TCR beta sequencing. A handful of DR-DQ haplotypes were handled as single units for association and clustering because linkage in the cohort was strong. Rather than drawing on any new phenotypic data, the later analysis identified candidate immune exposures from TCR beta sequences and the way those sequences occurred across donors. An early release covering some 640 HLA-typed donors comprised about 310 gigabases of sequencing data and about 90 million unique TCR sequences. Paper-wide results and their limitations: For the cohort, immune exposure information was limited to CMV serostatus. A further reported finding was that TCR beta sequences accurately predicted the HLA-A and HLA-B alleles for most subjects in the first cohort. In the study, around 160 TCR beta chains were listed as associated with cytomegalovirus. Specific HLA alleles were associated with over 15,000 TCR beta sequences at a false discovery rate of 0.05 in a later analysis. Correlated functional status among segregating V segments might be attributable to linkage disequilibrium, but an unknown experimental factor could not be ruled out. Cytomegalovirus status was reported to be diagnosed by the classifier with high specificity and sensitivity in both the original and validation cohorts. In an earlier analysis of some 500 of the donors, most TCR beta V segments appeared in productive rearrangements about 87% or about 30% of the time, broadly matching IMGT annotations. A cluster of highly shared sequence variants was judged likely to represent a technical artifact of the sequencing pipeline. In a later analysis, several top co-occurrence clusters were reported to appear linked to parvovirus B19, influenza, CMV and Epstein-Barr virus. In a later genetic analysis, a missense DCLRE1C variant was associated with V-gene and J-gene trimming of TCR beta chains, and the association was replicated in an independent cohort. The authors suggested that the approach could potentially be generalized to other disease states and immunological phenotypes. Most CMV-associated TCR beta chains appeared to be HLA-restricted in a later analysis, and the HLA associations seemed to be driven largely by CMV exposure. Some IMGT-functional V segments, including TRBV6-2 and TRBV6-3, could not be told apart with the 87-base-pair reads, so those segments were excluded. In a later analysis, HLA-associated TCR beta chains showed more clonal expansion and lower generation probabilities than non-associated chains that were equally common. Because HLA typing was missing for some donors at each locus, association tests included only the typed subset. In vitro tests confirmed that three of the cytomegalovirus-associated TCR beta chains recognize cytomegalovirus antigens. When HLA alleles, especially DR and DQ, strongly co-occurred, attributing TCR associations to individual alleles was difficult. According to a later genetic analysis, donors in an Asian-associated ancestry cluster had fewer N-insertions in productive TCRs than the approximately 650-donor mean. Only TCR beta chains were sequenced in this cohort, and the absence of alpha or paired-chain data limited detectable features. In a later analysis, TCR association rates were found to vary across HLA loci, with the most associated TCRs seen for DRB1 alleles and the fewest for HLA-C alleles. Most TCR sequences were observed very rarely across donors, whereas some public TCRs were present in many individuals. The presence/absence analyses assumed that sequencing depth was roughly uniform across donors, and that assumption may not be true. Because counts were too low, fewer than 20 rarely observed V segments, including chromosome 9 orphons, were excluded from the earlier analysis of about 500 of the donors.

Library preparation was by the immunoSEQ multiplex PCR assay. The multiplex PCR relied on a mix of 60 forward primers for TCR Vbeta segments and 13 reverse primers for TCR Jbeta segments. Amplification of the CDR3 region of rearranged TCR beta genes was performed with a multiplex PCR assay on genomic DNA. On the Illumina HiSeq System, the amplified TCR beta libraries were sequenced as 87-base-pair reads. The authors processed their data as follows. Across the 670 or so repertoires, a later analysis counted tens of millions of unique TCR beta chains, 9.5 million to 12 million of which were shared by at least two donors. Raw reads were error-corrected and collapsed into unique sequences by a nearest-neighbor algorithm in which closely related sequences were merged to remove PCR and sequencing errors. V, D and J gene segments were assigned by aligning CDR3 sequences to IMGT reference sequences. For a sequence to be retained, a match of at least six nucleotides to both a V gene segment and a J gene segment was required. Rearrangements were classified as productive when the CDR3 lacked stop codons and remained in frame with V and J, and all other rearrangements were classified as non-productive. CDR3 was defined according to IMGT convention as the region running from the second conserved V-encoded cysteine to the conserved J-encoded phenylalanine. Sequences without an unambiguous match to a single V gene segment were excluded from the earlier analysis of several hundred of the donors. An earlier analysis of some 610 of the donors called V segments functional above 56.7% productive rearrangements and segregating when the between-donor standard deviation exceeded 5%. A statistical classification framework was built for diagnosing cytomegalovirus status from the catalog of TCR beta chain sequences. V and J gene assignment, in a later analysis, came from comparing TCR nucleotide sequences with IMGT/GENE-DB human TR gene sequences. A later analysis assigned CDR3 sequences and most-parsimonious VDJ recombination scenarios with the TCRdist pipeline. A later analysis defined each TCR beta chain by its CDR3 amino acid sequence plus V-gene family, and excluded reads lacking a unique V-gene family. A later analysis removed 450 to 600 highly shared, low-generation-probability nucleotide sequences to deal with suspected cross-contamination and a sequencing artifact. In a later analysis, a clonal expansion index was calculated for each public chain from normalized within-repertoire ranks of inferred template counts. In a later analysis, generation probabilities were computed using a VDJ recombination model fitted to out-of-frame rearrangements, and the results were checked against IGoR. Hypergeometric tests were used in a later analysis to score TCR-TCR, TCR-HLA and TCR-CMV co-occurrence, with a repertoire-size bias correction applied to the TCR pairs. False discovery rates were estimated in a later analysis by permuting HLA or CMV assignments 20 times. A later analysis grouped co-occurring TCRs with DBSCAN, adding TCRdist sequence similarity when clustering within HLA-allele-positive subsets. Co-occurrence clustering excluded repertoires with fewer than 30,000 or more than 120,000 public chains, plus five with anomalous nucleotide sharing. The source is immuneACCESS, and TCRdb retained only in-frame sequences with V and J called. Part of the clones is not carried over; for the studies checked, unresolved V genes explain less than half of this, and the remainder is unexplained. D and trimming come from the DNA, and the V and J calls and clone size come from that table. The sample includes about 84,000 clones, with approximately 78% observed a single time. Of the sample, about 2.7% falls within the top ten clones.

This clone is deemed medium-sized (0.01 to 0.1%). Its antigen has not been determined. One base away there is no much larger clone; base qualities are not given. The cohort was made up of approximately 670 healthy bone marrow donors. At the time of sampling, every cohort member was nominally healthy, though immune exposures that went unrecorded were likely present. The donor tested CMV seropositive and was one of the 289 seropositive cohort members. Each donor provided a peripheral blood sample, and peripheral blood mononuclear cells were used for TCR beta sequencing. Genomic DNA extraction from the blood cell samples was performed with the Qiagen DNeasy Blood Extraction Kit. CDR1 and CDR2, per the germline V gene, are MNHNS and SASEGT. V is shortened by 3 bases, J by 5 bases, and the region joining them spans 13 bases. The CDR3 measures 14 amino acids from cysteine to phenylalanine. Kept here is only the CDR3 DNA, which spans 42 bases and is read in frame from base 1.

The receptor was derived from a male donor in good health and CMV-seropositive. Sequencing used PBMCs. The rearranged chain carries TRBV6-1 and TRBJ2-5; the D segment cannot be called with confidence. The CDR3 region reads CASSEGHGAETQYF. The base sequence is TGTGCCAGCAGTGAGGGCCATGGTGCGGAGACCCAGTACTTC.